The clone carrying this T cell receptor beta chain was counted ten times or more. Germline assignment: CDR1 SGHTA and CDR2 FQGNSA. The CDR3 consists of 15 residues. Losses at the gene ends were 0 bases for V and 4 bases for J; bases not matched to a gene: 3. A total of 2 million PBMCs stored at -80 degrees C provided the unsorted libraries. This sample was taken from a study of neurological immune-mediated disorders. In TCRdb, the 5' RACE reads were re-called with MiXCR into one record per CDR3 protein. The top ten clones hold about 6.7% of a sample with 45,000 to 55,000 distinct CDR3 sequences, around 3.5% of them seen once.

The sequence was collected from a man in his fifties or sixties with multiple sclerosis. The chain employs TRBV7-2 and TRBJ2-7; 10 bases fit TRBD2. Sequencing used PBMCs. CDR3 DNA sequence: TGTGCCAGCAGCTTAGCGGGGACTAGCGATTACGAGCAGTACTTC. Translating gives CASSLAGTSDYEQYF.